This passage covers 28 T cell receptor beta chains from one sample sequenced in a study of T cell repertoires in cytomegalovirus infection (dated by TCRdb to between 2018 and 2020). The sample was run on an Illumina HiSeq 1500. The raw public data were reprocessed by TCRdb itself: fastp quality trimming at Q25, MiXCR clonotype calling, in-frame beta chains only. Rows matching on CDR3 protein sequence are summarized as one entry with the most common DNA and genes. A total of around 190,000 distinct CDR3 sequences appear in this sample, roughly 14% of them only once. 27% of the sample rests with the top ten. The sample consisted of PBMCs. These receptor sequences come from a human donor in good health (CMV status not recorded). Some clones in this sample may be carry-over from other donors' samples.

This clonotype was detected many times. The gene calls are TRBV7-2 and TRBJ2-2; possible D gene TRBD2, 6 bases. The CDR3 runs to 15 residues. CDR1 is SGHTA and CDR2 is FQGNSA in the germline V gene. Trimming shortened V by 6 bases and J by 3 bases, and 14 bases separated the two germline ends. In DNA, the CDR3 is TGTGCCAGCAGTTCCAGGAGGGATTACACCGGGGAGCTGTTTTTT. Translating gives CASSSRRDYTGELFF.

DNA for the CDR3: TGCAGTGCTAGAGCAACATTCACAGATACGCAGTATTTT. Translated, it gives CSARATFTDTQYF. The chain links TRBV20-1 to TRBJ2-3, with D uncertain. CDR3 size: 13 residues. CDR1 and CDR2 (germline): DFQATT, SNEGSKA (reference sequence). The V end lost 1 base, the J end lost 2 bases, and 7 bases lay between the germline ends.

In this sample, this clonotype turned up a few times. This sequence joins TRBV29-1 and TRBJ2-1; D not certain. CDR1 is SQVTM, CDR2 ANQGSEA, per germline. The CDR3 length is 11 residues. Trimming removed 5 bases from V and 5 bases from J, with 7 bases in between. Written as DNA, the CDR3 is TGCAGCGTTTTGGAAGACAATGAGCAGTTCTTC. It codes for CSVLEDNEQFF.

This clonotype has a count of ten or more. The chain is built from TRBV6-2 or TRBV6-3 and TRBJ1-4, with D hard to call. The ends were cut back, 6 bases at V and 0 bases at J, with 8 bases in the middle. The CDR3 length is 14 residues. Germline V CDR1 and CDR2: MNHEY, SVGEGT. CDR3 in amino acids: CASRGSATNEKLFF. DNA for the CDR3: TGTGCCAGCAGGGGATCTGCAACTAATGAAAAACTGTTTTTT.

There are a few counts of this clonotype. This sequence joins TRBV6-6 and TRBJ1-2, with a weak D call TRBD1 (6 bases). The CDR3 has 13 amino acids. CDR1 and CDR2 (germline): MNHNY, SVGAGI (reference sequence). Trimming left V 5 bases short and J 9 bases short, with 16 bases between. The CDR3 sequence: CASSPNRDTSYTF. For the CDR3, the DNA is TGTGCCAGCAGTCCGAACCGGGACACTAGCTACACCTTC.

This clonotype was counted a few times. This rearrangement joins TRBV5-6 to TRBJ2-2, with no clear D. Germline V gene data show CDR1 as SGHDT and CDR2 as YYEEEE. With 1 base removed from V and 1 base from J, the gap between germline ends came to 8 bases. This CDR3 has 15 residues. The CDR3 nucleotides read TGTGCCAGCAGCTTGAGGCAGCTGAACACCGGGGAGCTGTTTTTT. It is translated as CASSLRQLNTGELFF.

This clonotype was seen only a few times. This chain links TRBV11-2 with TRBJ2-5, with D possibly being TRBD2 (6 bases). The CDR3 is made up of 16 amino acids. V lost 3 bases and J lost 5, with 19 bases in between. CDR1 is SGHAT and CDR2 is FQNNGV in the germline V gene. This CDR3 reads CASSFLAHSGRETQYF. CDR3 bases: TGTGCCAGCAGCTTCTTAGCCCATAGCGGCCGGGAGACCCAGTACTTC.

The gene calls are TRBV7-9 and TRBJ2-3, with 12 bases fitting TRBD1. The V segment lost 5 bases and the J segment 7 bases; nucleotides outside the gene matches: 10. The CDR3 is made up of 16 amino acids. CDR1 SEHNR and CDR2 FQNEAQ come from the germline V gene (reference sequence). In DNA form, the CDR3 reads TGTGCCAGCAGCCGCCCGGGACAGGGGGCCTTTAATACGCAGTATTTT. It yields the protein CASSRPGQGAFNTQYF.

The chain links TRBV10-3 to TRBJ1-3; 8 nucleotides align to TRBD1. CDR3 length equals 19 residues. Trimming at V came to 6 bases and at J to 0 bases, leaving 16 bases not matched to a gene. The germline gives CDR1 ENHRY, CDR2 SYGVKD. The CDR3 nucleotides read TGTGCCATCAGGTCCCTTGGGACAGGCGGAACCAACTCTGGAAACACCATATATTTT. The encoded protein is CAIRSLGTGGTNSGNTIYF.

This clonotype was counted many times. The rearrangement uses TRBV6-1 and TRBJ2-7; 9 bases are a match to TRBD1. The CDR3 is made up of 14 amino acids. CDR1 is MNHNS and CDR2 is SASEGT in the germline V gene. V shed 6 bases, J shed 2 bases, and the junction held 5 bases outside the gene matches. This chain's CDR3 is CASRIRDRAYEQYF. Here the CDR3 DNA reads TGTGCCAGCAGAATCCGGGACAGGGCCTACGAGCAGTACTTC.

This clonotype was observed many times. This rearrangement joins TRBV7-2 to TRBJ2-7; 7 positions agree with TRBD2. Per the germline V gene, CDR1 is SGHTA and CDR2 is FQGNSA. The junction had 11 bases not matched to a gene; V was cut back by 8 bases and J by 4 bases. There are 14 residues in the CDR3. CDR3 loop: CASGGRGGLYEQYF. The CDR3 bases are TGTGCCAGCGGCGGACGCGGGGGACTTTACGAGCAGTACTTC.

Notes on this clonotype: Being one base from a much bigger clone, this may be a read error. The conserved phenylalanine or tryptophan normally closing the CDR3 is absent here, so this likely arose from a read error. The chain uses TRBV6-2 or TRBV6-3 and TRBJ2-1, with unresolved D. The V gene's germline CDR1 is MNHEY and CDR2 SVGEGT. Trimming left V 6 bases short and J 6 bases short, with 15 bases between. The CDR3 extends over 14 amino acids. The CDR3 protein is CASSSPSKGNEQFL. DNA for the CDR3: TGTGCCAGCAGCTCCCCGAGTAAGGGCAATGAGCAGTTCTTG.

This clonotype was observed a few times. This rearrangement joins TRBV7-2 to TRBJ1-4, with D tentatively TRBD1 (5 bases). Deletions cut 4 bases from V and 11 bases from J, with 20 bases between. In germline, CDR1 is SGHTA, CDR2 FQGNSA. The CDR3 contains 15 residues. CDR3 nucleotide sequence: TGTGCCAGCAGCTCCTCAGGGTCCCCTAACGGGAAACTGTTTTTT. Its protein product is CASSSSGSPNGKLFF.

Here the CDR3 reads CASSPGLAGGLEQFF. In DNA, the CDR3 is TGTGCCAGCAGCCCCGGACTAGCGGGGGGGCTTGAGCAGTTCTTC. This chain joins TRBV9 and TRBJ2-1; 15 positions agree with TRBD2. Germline CDR1 is SGDLS and CDR2 is YYNGEE. J gave up 9 bases and V 4 bases, and 5 bases lay outside the gene matches. The CDR3 has 15 amino acids.

This clonotype appeared many times. The CDR3 DNA sequence: TGTGCCAGCAGCAAAGGACAGGGGACTTACGAGCAGTACTTC. Its protein product is CASSKGQGTYEQYF. V usage is TRBV7-8 and J usage is TRBJ2-7; TRBD1 agrees at 9 bases. V was pared by 5 bases and J by 4 bases, with 6 bases of the junction left unmatched. Germline CDR1 and CDR2: SGHVS and FQNEAQ. The CDR3 extends over 14 amino acids.

This clonotype has at least ten counts. In DNA, the CDR3 is TGTGCCAGCAGCTGGGACCGCTTCTCCGAAAAACTGTTTTTT. Protein: CASSWDRFSEKLFF. J is TRBJ1-4 and V is TRBV28; D possibly corresponds to TRBD1 (5 bases). V was pared by 6 bases and J by 8 bases, with 16 bases between. Germline CDR1 is MDHEN and CDR2 is SYDVKM. The CDR3 length is 14 residues.

In its sample, this clonotype was seen a few times. This sequence joins TRBV9 and TRBJ2-2, with D unclear. This CDR3 region has 13 residues. Germline CDR1 and CDR2: SGDLS and YYNGEE. With 3 bases removed from V and 6 bases from J, the gap between germline ends came to 9 bases. CDR3 in DNA: TGTGCCAGCAGCGACGCCCCAGCCGGGGAGCTGTTTTTT. Translation: CASSDAPAGELFF.

This clonotype appeared many times. The chain is built from TRBV7-2 and TRBJ1-5; 9 bases map to TRBD1. Trimming removed 3 bases from V and 7 bases from J; junction bases left unmatched: 4. In germline, CDR1 is SGHTA, CDR2 FQGNSA. The CDR3 contains 14 residues. The CDR3: CASSFTGGGQPQHF. In DNA, the CDR3 is TGTGCCAGCAGCTTTACAGGGGGCGGGCAGCCCCAGCATTTT.

This clonotype was detected a few times. The J gene is TRBJ1-1, the V gene TRBV20-1; 8 bases match TRBD1. V shed 2 bases, J shed 8 bases, and the junction held 7 bases outside the gene matches. The CDR3 has 13 residues. Germline V CDR1 and CDR2: DFQATT, SNEGSKA (reference sequence). CDR3 loop: CSARSPGQGEAFF. CDR3 nucleotide sequence: TGCAGTGCTAGATCCCCCGGACAGGGAGAAGCTTTCTTT.

This chain links TRBV11-2 with TRBJ1-1, with 8 bases lining up with TRBD1. Germline values: CDR1 SGHAT, CDR2 FQNNGV. This CDR3 spans 17 amino acids. V lost 5 bases to trimming and J lost 5 bases; unmatched junction nucleotides: 16. DNA for the CDR3: TGTGCCAGCAGCAAGGACAGGGCCGCATCTTATCTAACTGAAGCTTTCTTT. It codes for CASSKDRAASYLTEAFF.

This clonotype was observed many times. V and J are TRBV7-2 and TRBJ2-5, with TRBD2 matching over 8 bases. The CDR3 is 14 amino acids. The germline gives CDR1 SGHTA, CDR2 FQGNSA. The V and J ends lost 5 bases and 2 bases, in that order; junction bases with no gene match: 4. CDR3 nucleotides: TGTGCCAGCAGCCAACTAGCGGAACAAGAGACCCAGTACTTC. This translates into CASSQLAEQETQYF.

Notes on this clonotype: A clone one base away is much larger, so this may be a read error. The chain recombines TRBV7-9 with TRBJ2-1; maybe TRBD2 (5 bases). The J call is in doubt because the DNA end fits TRBJ2-7 better. Germline CDR1 and CDR2: SEHNR and FQNEAQ (reference sequence). The CDR3 spans 14 residues. As DNA, the CDR3 is TGTGCCAGCAGCTTTTCCGGGAACAACAATGAGCAGTACTTC. It translates to CASSFSGNNNEQYF.

In its sample, this clonotype was seen a few times. V and J are TRBV14 and TRBJ1-1; tentatively, D is TRBD1 (6 bases). The CDR3 spans 14 residues. Deletions cut 4 bases from V and 1 base from J, with 10 bases between. Germline V gives CDR1 SGHDN, CDR2 FVKESK. The CDR3 is CASSPRGANTEAFF. The DNA of the CDR3 is TGTGCCAGCAGCCCAAGGGGGGCGAACACTGAAGCTTTCTTT.

The chain links TRBV4-2 to TRBJ2-7; D possibly matches TRBD1 or TRBD2 (6 bases each). Trimming shortened V by 5 bases and J by 3 bases, and 17 bases separated the two germline ends. Germline CDR1 is LGHNA and CDR2 is YNFKEQ. This CDR3 has 15 amino acids. Written as DNA, the CDR3 is TGTGCCAGCAGCGGTAGGAGGGGGGCCGGCTACGAGCAGTACTTC. It is translated as CASSGRRGAGYEQYF.

This clonotype was found many times. The genes are TRBV7-2 and TRBJ1-6, with TRBD1 matching 11 bases. This CDR3 is 13 amino acids long. Germline trimming cut 7 bases from V and 11 bases from J; bases unmatched to any gene: 4. The germline V gene encodes CDR1 SGHTA and CDR2 FQGNSA. Written as DNA, the CDR3 is TGTGCCAGCACCGGACAGGGGGCCGCACCCCTCCACTTT. Protein product: CASTGQGAAPLHF.

The rearrangement links TRBV7-2 to TRBJ2-3; 10 bases are shared with TRBD2. The CDR3 is 18 residues long. The V gene's germline CDR1 is SGHTA and CDR2 FQGNSA. V gave up 5 bases and J gave up 12 bases; unmatched junction bases: 23. CDR3 nucleotide sequence: TGTGCCAGCAGCCCCACACGGACTAGCGGCCTCGGGACAGAGACCCAGTATTTT. Translating it yields CASSPTRTSGLGTETQYF.

A few counts support this clonotype. The chain uses TRBV6-6 and TRBJ2-1; TRBD2 is a possible D gene (5 bases). Germline values: CDR1 MNHNY, CDR2 SVGAGI (reference sequence). The CDR3 runs 15 residues. V lost 7 bases to trimming and J lost 7 bases, with 20 bases between them. CDR3 region: CASIMDPGGSNEQFF. CDR3 bases: TGTGCCAGCATTATGGACCCCGGAGGTTCTAATGAGCAGTTCTTC.

The chain uses TRBV3-1 and TRBJ1-2, with D possibly matching TRBD1 (5 bases). Deletions cut 4 bases from V and 7 bases from J, with 22 bases between. The germline CDR1 and CDR2 sequences are LGHDT and YNNKEL (reference sequence). This CDR3 comprises 16 residues. Here the CDR3 reads CASSPTGQGRNGGYTF. CDR3 nucleotide sequence: TGTGCCAGCAGCCCTACCGGGCAGGGAAGGAATGGTGGCTACACCTTC.